The rows below give T cell receptor beta chains drawn from one sample of a study of T cell responses to AZD1222 COVID-19 vaccine. Clones were sequenced by immunoSEQ multiplex PCR, and TCRdb holds only the in-frame ones, with some missing. The repertoire holds about 150,000 clones, with approximately 94% as singletons. The sequencing used peripheral blood, collected on day 0 of AZD1222 vaccination. These receptors were collected from an adult in good health. Each CDR3 is given with its conserved first and last residue. Fields, in order: clone size, J gene, V gene, D gene, CDR3 DNA, CDR3 protein. The D gene is left open where the match is weak. Expanded clones are given a class, and other clones once, few, many or no size at all.

abundance: NA; j_gene: TRBJ1-6; v_gene: TRBV12-5; d_gene: TRBD1; CDR3nt: TGTGCTAGTGGTTTAAGACGGGCAGGGGGCGATATGATTGCACCCCTCCACTTT; CDR3aa: CASGLRRAGGDMIAPLHF
abundance: few; j_gene: TRBJ2-1; v_gene: TRBV19; d_gene: NA; CDR3nt: TGTGCCAGTAGTGATCCCCTGCGCCTGAGCTCCTACAATGAGCAGTTCTTC; CDR3aa: CASSDPLRLSSYNEQFF
abundance: NA; j_gene: TRBJ2-1; v_gene: TRBV9; d_gene: NA; CDR3nt: TGTGCCAGCAGCCTAGAGGGGGTGGGTTACAATGAGCAGTTCTTC; CDR3aa: CASSLEGVGYNEQFF
abundance: NA; j_gene: TRBJ2-3; v_gene: TRBV5-8; d_gene: TRBD1; CDR3nt: TGTGCCAGCAGCTTTGTGGGACAGGGGGCAGATACGCAGTATTTT; CDR3aa: CASSFVGQGADTQYF
abundance: once; j_gene: TRBJ2-1; v_gene: TRBV14; d_gene: NA; CDR3nt: TGTGCCAGCAGCCAAGTATCAAATGAGCAGTTCTTC; CDR3aa: CASSQVSNEQFF
abundance: once; j_gene: TRBJ1-6; v_gene: TRBV5-1; d_gene: NA; CDR3nt: TGCGCCAGCAGTTTTGGTCAATTAAATTCACCCCTCCACTTT; CDR3aa: CASSFGQLNSPLHF
abundance: NA; j_gene: TRBJ1-1; v_gene: TRBV21-1; d_gene: NA; CDR3nt: TGTGCCAGTCAAGAGAACACTGAAGCTTTCTTT; CDR3aa: CASQENTEAFF
abundance: NA; j_gene: TRBJ1-4; v_gene: TRBV19; d_gene: NA; CDR3nt: TGTGCCAGTAGTAACGGGGCAGCAGCCAATGAAAAACTGTTTTTT; CDR3aa: CASSNGAAANEKLFF
abundance: NA; j_gene: TRBJ2-5; v_gene: TRBV19; d_gene: NA; CDR3nt: TGTGCCAGTAGTATGAGCCCCTTAGTCGGGGAGACCCAGTACTTC; CDR3aa: CASSMSPLVGETQYF
abundance: NA; j_gene: TRBJ2-5; v_gene: TRBV2; d_gene: NA; CDR3nt: TGTGCCAGCATACGAAGATGGGGTGGGGAGACCCAGTACTTC; CDR3aa: CASIRRWGGETQYF
abundance: NA; j_gene: TRBJ1-2; v_gene: TRBV6-1; d_gene: NA; CDR3nt: TGTGCCAGCAGTGAAGAAAGTTTTAACTATGGCTACACCTTC; CDR3aa: CASSEESFNYGYTF
abundance: NA; j_gene: TRBJ1-2; v_gene: TRBV2; d_gene: NA; CDR3nt: TGTGCCAGCAGGGCAGGGTCGCCCTATGGCTACACCTTC; CDR3aa: CASRAGSPYGYTF
abundance: NA; j_gene: TRBJ2-3; v_gene: TRBV5-1; d_gene: NA; CDR3nt: TGCGCCAGCAGCTTGGTAGGACCTGGTTTCACAGATACGCAGTATTTT; CDR3aa: CASSLVGPGFTDTQYF
abundance: NA; j_gene: TRBJ1-2; v_gene: TRBV4-1; d_gene: NA; CDR3nt: TGCGCCAGCAGCCAGGGTTTGAGGTTTAACTATGGCTACACCTTC; CDR3aa: CASSQGLRFNYGYTF
abundance: NA; j_gene: TRBJ1-2; v_gene: TRBV5-5; d_gene: TRBD1; CDR3nt: TGTGCCAGCAGGCGGCCCTTTGACAGGGTGATCTATGGCTACACCTTC; CDR3aa: CASRRPFDRVIYGYTF
abundance: NA; j_gene: TRBJ2-1; v_gene: TRBV7-6; d_gene: NA; CDR3nt: TGTGCCAGCAGCTCGGAGCTAGGGACCAGCTCCTACAATGAGCAGTTCTTC; CDR3aa: CASSSELGTSSYNEQFF
abundance: once; j_gene: TRBJ2-7; v_gene: TRBV7-2; d_gene: NA; CDR3nt: TGTGCCAGCAGCGCCCGGGCCGAATACGAGCAGTACTTC; CDR3aa: CASSARAEYEQYF
abundance: once; j_gene: TRBJ2-3; v_gene: TRBV6-5; d_gene: NA; CDR3nt: TGTGCCAGCAGTTACCTAGTCACGACCGTCACAGATACGCAGTATTTT; CDR3aa: CASSYLVTTVTDTQYF
abundance: NA; j_gene: TRBJ1-1; v_gene: TRBV9; d_gene: NA; CDR3nt: TGTGCCAGCAGCGTCGGACCCATGAACACTGAAGCTTTCTTT; CDR3aa: CASSVGPMNTEAFF
abundance: NA; j_gene: TRBJ2-7; v_gene: TRBV11-3; d_gene: NA; CDR3nt: TGTGCCAGCACAGGAGACTCGACCTACGAGCAGTACTTC; CDR3aa: CASTGDSTYEQYF
abundance: few; j_gene: TRBJ1-5; v_gene: TRBV7-9; d_gene: NA; CDR3nt: TGTGCCAGCAGCTTAGTAGGGAACAATCAGCCCCAGCATTTT; CDR3aa: CASSLVGNNQPQHF
abundance: NA; j_gene: TRBJ2-1; v_gene: TRBV28; d_gene: NA; CDR3nt: TGTGCCAGCACTCCTGCTCCTACGTGGGGGCAGTTCTTC; CDR3aa: CASTPAPTWGQFF
abundance: NA; j_gene: TRBJ1-2; v_gene: TRBV19; d_gene: TRBD1; CDR3nt: TGTGCCAGTAGCAGAAAGACAGGGATCTATGGCTACACCTTC; CDR3aa: CASSRKTGIYGYTF
abundance: NA; j_gene: TRBJ1-4; v_gene: TRBV30; d_gene: NA; CDR3nt: TGTGCCTGGAGTGCACAGGTTAATGAAAAACTGTTTTTT; CDR3aa: CAWSAQVNEKLFF
abundance: NA; j_gene: TRBJ2-7; v_gene: TRBV7-9; d_gene: TRBD2; CDR3nt: TGTGCCAGCAGCTCCCTAGCGGGGGGCGCCTACGAGCAGTACTTC; CDR3aa: CASSSLAGGAYEQYF
abundance: NA; j_gene: TRBJ1-4; v_gene: TRBV19; d_gene: TRBD1; CDR3nt: TGTGCCAGTAGTTCGACAGGGGGCTATGAAAAACTGTTTTTT; CDR3aa: CASSSTGGYEKLFF
abundance: NA; j_gene: TRBJ2-3; v_gene: TRBV27; d_gene: NA; CDR3nt: TGTGCCAGCAGTTTAAACTTCGGGGATACGCAGTATTTT; CDR3aa: CASSLNFGDTQYF
abundance: NA; j_gene: TRBJ2-3; v_gene: TRBV28; d_gene: NA; CDR3nt: TGTGCCAGCAGTAATGCAGGGACTACAGATACGCAGTATTTT; CDR3aa: CASSNAGTTDTQYF
abundance: NA; j_gene: TRBJ2-7; v_gene: TRBV11-1; d_gene: NA; CDR3nt: TGTGCCAGCAGCTTCTCGGAGGGGTCCTACGAGCAGTACTTC; CDR3aa: CASSFSEGSYEQYF
abundance: once; j_gene: TRBJ1-5; v_gene: TRBV7-9; d_gene: NA; CDR3nt: TGTGCCAGCAGCTTAGGGGTAGGCGGGTCCAACAATCAGCCCCAGCATTTT; CDR3aa: CASSLGVGGSNNQPQHF
abundance: NA; j_gene: TRBJ2-7; v_gene: TRBV24-1; d_gene: NA; CDR3nt: TGTGCCACCAGTGACTGGGGAAGGGAGCAGTACTTC; CDR3aa: CATSDWGREQYF
abundance: NA; j_gene: TRBJ1-5; v_gene: TRBV19; d_gene: NA; CDR3nt: TGTGCCAGTACCGCAGGGAATCAGCCCCAGCATTTT; CDR3aa: CASTAGNQPQHF
abundance: NA; j_gene: TRBJ1-2; v_gene: TRBV30; d_gene: NA; CDR3nt: TGTGCCTGGAGCGGGGGTTACTATGGCTACACCTTC; CDR3aa: CAWSGGYYGYTF
abundance: NA; j_gene: TRBJ2-7; v_gene: TRBV4-3; d_gene: NA; CDR3nt: TGCGCCAGCAGCCAAGAGGTCTTCCACGAGCAGTACTTC; CDR3aa: CASSQEVFHEQYF
abundance: once; j_gene: TRBJ1-1; v_gene: TRBV5-4; d_gene: NA; CDR3nt: TGTGCCAGCAGCTCGGAGACGAACACTGAAGCTTTCTTT; CDR3aa: CASSSETNTEAFF
abundance: NA; j_gene: TRBJ2-7; v_gene: TRBV19; d_gene: NA; CDR3nt: TGTGCCAGTAGTATCCACAGGGATACCTACGAGCAGTACTTC; CDR3aa: CASSIHRDTYEQYF
abundance: once; j_gene: TRBJ2-7; v_gene: TRBV5-1; d_gene: NA; CDR3nt: TGCGCCAGCAGTTTCGGGGTTGGGTACGAGCAGTACTTC; CDR3aa: CASSFGVGYEQYF
abundance: NA; j_gene: TRBJ1-1; v_gene: TRBV6-1; d_gene: NA; CDR3nt: TGTGCCAGCAGTGAACGGGCAGTGGGACTAGGAGCTTTCTTT; CDR3aa: CASSERAVGLGAFF
abundance: NA; j_gene: TRBJ1-1; v_gene: TRBV29-1; d_gene: NA; CDR3nt: TGCAGTTGCAGGGGCATGAACACTGAAGCTTTCTTT; CDR3aa: CSCRGMNTEAFF
abundance: NA; j_gene: TRBJ2-3; v_gene: TRBV6-6; d_gene: TRBD1; CDR3nt: TGTGCCAGCAGTCGTTCGGGCGGACAGGGGCCGTCAGATACGCAGTATTTT; CDR3aa: CASSRSGGQGPSDTQYF
abundance: NA; j_gene: TRBJ1-5; v_gene: TRBV19; d_gene: TRBD1; CDR3nt: TGTGCCAGTACCCCGGGACAGCATTTGAATCAGCCCCAGCATTTT; CDR3aa: CASTPGQHLNQPQHF
abundance: NA; j_gene: TRBJ1-2; v_gene: TRBV5-5; d_gene: TRBD1; CDR3nt: TGTGCCAGCAGTTTTGGACAGGGGGTAGACTATGGCTACACCTTC; CDR3aa: CASSFGQGVDYGYTF
abundance: NA; j_gene: TRBJ1-1; v_gene: TRBV9; d_gene: NA; CDR3nt: TGTGCCAGCAGCGTAGAACAGGCTACTGAAGCTTTCTTT; CDR3aa: CASSVEQATEAFF
abundance: NA; j_gene: TRBJ1-2; v_gene: TRBV28; d_gene: NA; CDR3nt: TGTGCCAGCAGTTCCGTTAGCTATGGCTACACCTTC; CDR3aa: CASSSVSYGYTF
abundance: NA; j_gene: TRBJ1-6; v_gene: TRBV4-1; d_gene: NA; CDR3nt: TGCGCCAGCAGCCAAGATAACGGTCAGGGTTTCTCCTATAATTCACCCCTCCACTTT; CDR3aa: CASSQDNGQGFSYNSPLHF
abundance: NA; j_gene: TRBJ2-3; v_gene: TRBV4-1; d_gene: NA; CDR3nt: TGCGCCAGCAGCCAAGTGAGGAGCACAGATACGCAGTATTTT; CDR3aa: CASSQVRSTDTQYF
abundance: NA; j_gene: TRBJ2-1; v_gene: TRBV3-1/TRBV3-2; d_gene: TRBD2; CDR3nt: TGTGCCAGCAGCCTTAATCAAGCGGGGTTTCAGTTCTTC; CDR3aa: CASSLNQAGFQFF
abundance: NA; j_gene: TRBJ1-6; v_gene: TRBV7-3; d_gene: TRBD1; CDR3nt: TGTGCCAGCAGCTTAGGGGGAGGGGGCATGAATTCACCCCTCCACTTT; CDR3aa: CASSLGGGGMNSPLHF
abundance: NA; j_gene: TRBJ2-3; v_gene: TRBV18; d_gene: NA; CDR3nt: TGTGCCAGCTCACCCCGACAGAAACCAAGCGTTGGGGCCAATACGCAGTATTTT; CDR3aa: CASSPRQKPSVGANTQYF
abundance: NA; j_gene: TRBJ2-1; v_gene: TRBV28; d_gene: NA; CDR3nt: TGTGCCAGCAGTTTGCGGGGGCTGGGTGAGCAGTTCTTC; CDR3aa: CASSLRGLGEQFF
abundance: NA; j_gene: TRBJ1-6; v_gene: TRBV10-3; d_gene: NA; CDR3nt: TGTGCCATCAGTGAGGAAAATTCACCCCTCCACTTT; CDR3aa: CAISEENSPLHF